This T cell receptor (beta chain) came from a study of response to subunit inactivated influenza vaccine. Whole-study results and caveats: Few new T cells, the authors suggested, are recruited by each seasonal influenza vaccination.

MiXCR was run by TCRdb on the RT-PCR reads, yielding one entry per CDR3 protein. The data contain about 570,000 distinct CDR3 sequences, around 11% of them singletons. Details on this clonotype: The antigen remains undetermined.

These same data were also listed under a study on T cells expressing NK-cell markers. As reported in that work: It was by 5'RACE template switching with UMIs that TCR beta cDNA was made. HCMV serostatus: seven of eight sequenced donors positive, one negative. Whether expanded NKG2C+ T cell clones recognized HCMV stayed uncertain.

The clonotype originates from a man aged 45-65 years who received an inactivated influenza vaccine. The sample in question was PBMCs from blood, obtained on the day of vaccination.

CDR3 sequence reads: CATSYGAGVETQYF. CDR3 in DNA: TGTGCCACCTCCTACGGGGCAGGGGTAGAGACCCAGTACTTC. The genes are TRBV24-1 and TRBJ2-5; possibly TRBD1 for D (6 bases). CDR1 is KGHDR and CDR2 is SFDVKD in the germline V gene. Trimming shortened V by 9 bases and J by 4 bases, and 17 bases separated the two germline ends. The CDR3 is made up of 14 amino acids.